These 9 T cell receptor beta chains share one sample of origin, sequenced in a study of neurological immune-mediated disorders. A single record per CDR3 protein comes from TCRdb applying MiXCR to the 5' RACE reads. There are roughly 98,000 distinct CDR3 sequences in the sample; about 13% occur only once, and roughly 5% lies in the top ten. The time point is: longitudinal time-point 2. The source material was PBMCs. These receptor sequences come from a female donor with HTLV-1-associated myelopathy (HAM/TSP).

This clonotype was recorded many times. The chain joins TRBV5-1 to TRBJ1-5; TRBD1 matches 8 bases. Trimming took 5 bases from V and 4 from J; bases not matched to a gene: 8. CDR1 and CDR2 (germline): SGHRS, YFSETQ. This CDR3 region has 15 residues. CDR3 residues: CASRLNTGGNQPQHF. The CDR3 DNA sequence: TGCGCCAGCAGACTCAACACAGGGGGGAATCAGCCCCAGCATTTT.

This clonotype was picked up many times. The chain links TRBV7-2 to TRBJ1-5, with no clear D. The germline CDR1 and CDR2 sequences are SGHTA and FQGNSA. This CDR3 comprises 16 residues. With 5 bases removed from V and 0 bases from J, the gap between germline ends came to 14 bases. CDR3 DNA: TGTGCCAGCAGCCGTGATTCCCGATATAGCAATCAGCCCCAGCATTTT. Translation: CASSRDSRYSNQPQHF. Variable domain in full (rest from reference TRBV7-2 and TRBJ1-5): GAGVSQSPSNKVTEKGKDVELRCDPISGHTALYWYRQSLGQGLEFLIYFQGNSAPDKSGLPSDRFSAERTGGSVSTLTIQRTQQEDSAVYLCASSRDSRYSNQPQHFGDGTRLSIL.

This clonotype was picked up many times. This chain joins TRBV5-1 and TRBJ2-6; 7 positions match TRBD1. The CDR3 is 19 residues long. Per germline, CDR1 SGHRS and CDR2 YFSETQ. J gave up 0 bases and V 4 bases, and 13 bases lay outside the gene matches. The CDR3 region has the DNA TGCGCCAGCAGCGGGGGTTGGACAGGACCGAGCTCTGGGGCCAACGTCCTGACTTTC. Its translation: CASSGGWTGPSSGANVLTF.

Details on this clonotype: The junction differs from germline at one of its ends, possibly a read error. The V gene is TRBV14, the J gene TRBJ2-1, with a possible D match to TRBD1 (6 bases). From germline, CDR1 is SGHDN and CDR2 FVKESK. This CDR3 spans 15 amino acids. CDR3 loop: CVSSQATGKGNEQSF. The CDR3 region has the DNA TGTGTCAGCAGCCAAGCAACAGGGAAGGGAAATGAGCAGTCCTTC.

This clonotype was recorded many times. This CDR3 is CASSLRDTQYF. The CDR3 nucleotides read TGTGCCAGCAGTTTACGAGATACGCAGTATTTT. The V call is TRBV12-3 or TRBV12-4, the J call TRBJ2-3; D gene unclear. CDR3 length: 11 residues. V lost 2 bases and J 5 bases, leaving 2 bases between the germline ends.

This clonotype has a count of ten or more. The chain links TRBV5-1 to TRBJ2-4, with D possibly called TRBD1 or TRBD2 (5 bases each). In germline, CDR1 is SGHRS, CDR2 YFSETQ. This CDR3 is built from 17 residues. Trimming stripped 1 base from V and 0 bases from J, with 14 bases between. The CDR3 region is CASSLKGSGQAKNIQYF. CDR3 sequence (DNA): TGCGCCAGCAGCTTGAAGGGGAGCGGCCAAGCCAAAAACATTCAGTACTTC.

The table lists this clonotype with many counts. The rearrangement joins TRBV20-1 to TRBJ1-5; 7 bases fit TRBD1. The CDR3 sequence is 16 residues long. Trimming cost V 6 bases and J 0 bases; bases outside gene matches: 11. Germline V gene lookup returns CDR1 DFQATT and CDR2 SNEGSKA (reference sequence). The CDR3 spells CSARQGLPYSNQPQHF. As DNA, the CDR3 is TGCAGTGCCAGACAGGGACTTCCGTATAGCAATCAGCCCCAGCATTTT.

In this sample, this clonotype turned up many times. The chain recombines TRBV5-6 with TRBJ2-4, with 7 bases lining up with TRBD2. CDR1 and CDR2 from the germline V gene are SGHDT and YYEEEE. The CDR3 spans 17 residues. Trimming at V came to 1 base and at J to 2 bases, leaving 9 bases not matched to a gene. CDR3 loop: CASSLLGGDGTKNIQYF. The CDR3 region has the DNA TGTGCCAGCAGCTTGCTGGGGGGGGACGGAACCAAAAACATTCAGTACTTC.

This clonotype was seen a few times. This could be a read error, since a much larger clone is one nucleotide away. The rearrangement links TRBV28 to TRBJ1-6, with D possibly TRBD1 on 5 matching bases. This CDR3 is built from 16 residues. Per the germline V gene, CDR1 is MDHEN and CDR2 is SYDVKM. CDR3 region: CVSSLLGGKGRSPLHF. Here the CDR3 DNA reads TGTGTCAGCAGTTTACTCGGGGGAAAAGGTCGTTCACCCCTCCACTTT.